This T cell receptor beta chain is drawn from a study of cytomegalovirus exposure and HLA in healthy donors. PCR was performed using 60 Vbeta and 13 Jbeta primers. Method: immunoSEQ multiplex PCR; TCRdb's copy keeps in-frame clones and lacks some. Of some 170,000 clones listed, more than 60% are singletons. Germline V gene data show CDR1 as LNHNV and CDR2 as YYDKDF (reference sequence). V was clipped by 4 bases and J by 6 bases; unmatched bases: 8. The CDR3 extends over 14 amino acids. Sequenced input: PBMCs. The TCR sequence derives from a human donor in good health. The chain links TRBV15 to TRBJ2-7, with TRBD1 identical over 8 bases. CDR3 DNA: TGTGCCACCAGCATGAACAGGGGGTGGGTCGAGCAGTACTTC. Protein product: CATSMNRGWVEQYF.